This T cell receptor beta chain was retrieved from a study of T cell repertoires in cytomegalovirus infection. As for the study in general: CMV epitopes in the study were HLA-C-restricted (recently identified) and HLA-B-restricted (well studied). Indications came from public TCR beta signatures; they pointed to CMV infection and to a matching HLA type.

For this clonotype: As yet, its antigen is unknown.

TCRdb re-derived calls from the reads in MiXCR, one entry per CDR3 protein. This sample has about 740,000 distinct CDR3 sequences; roughly 36% occur once, and the top ten carry about 18%. CDR3 length equals 15 residues. V dropped 5 bases and J dropped 1 base, with 12 bases sitting between them. Germline V lookup: CDR1 LNHDA, CDR2 SQIVND (reference sequence). The receptor comes from a human donor in good health (CMV status not recorded). Some clones in this sample may be carry-over from other donors' samples. This chain links TRBV19 with TRBJ1-3; maybe TRBD1 (5 bases). The specimen comprised cultured PBMCs, sampled from culture after CMV antigen stimulation. The CDR3 loop reads CASSVGAVSGNTIYF. The CDR3, as DNA: TGTGCCAGTAGTGTTGGGGCCGTATCTGGAAACACCATATATTTT. The full variable domain, with the rest looked up from reference TRBV19 and TRBJ1-3, is DGGITQSPKYLFRKEGQNVTLSCEQNLNHDAMYWYRQDPGQGLRLIYYSQIVNDFQKGDIAEGYSVSREKKESFPLTVTSAQKNPTAFYLCASSVGAVSGNTIYFGEGSWLTVV.